This T cell receptor beta chain was obtained from a study of PD-L1 blockade in urothelial cancer. Each PCR received spiked synthetic TCR analog templates. The repertoire was sequenced with immunoSEQ multiplex PCR; TCRdb's copy has only in-frame clones and lacks some. The profile shows about 88,000 clones, 85% to 95% of them singletons. This specimen was PBMCs, taken around atezolizumab (anti-PD-L1) treatment. This clonotype originated in a man between 60 and 70 years old with urothelial cancer.

The CDR3 bases are TGTGCCAGCAGTTTATCCGGACAGGGCGGCGAAAAACTGTTTTTT. This gives the protein CASSLSGQGGEKLFF. The rearrangement uses TRBV28 and TRBJ1-4; TRBD1 agrees at 8 bases. The V gene's germline CDR1 is MDHEN and CDR2 SYDVKM. The CDR3 is 15 amino acids. V trimming: 1 base; J trimming: 8 bases; junction bases outside the gene matches: 6.